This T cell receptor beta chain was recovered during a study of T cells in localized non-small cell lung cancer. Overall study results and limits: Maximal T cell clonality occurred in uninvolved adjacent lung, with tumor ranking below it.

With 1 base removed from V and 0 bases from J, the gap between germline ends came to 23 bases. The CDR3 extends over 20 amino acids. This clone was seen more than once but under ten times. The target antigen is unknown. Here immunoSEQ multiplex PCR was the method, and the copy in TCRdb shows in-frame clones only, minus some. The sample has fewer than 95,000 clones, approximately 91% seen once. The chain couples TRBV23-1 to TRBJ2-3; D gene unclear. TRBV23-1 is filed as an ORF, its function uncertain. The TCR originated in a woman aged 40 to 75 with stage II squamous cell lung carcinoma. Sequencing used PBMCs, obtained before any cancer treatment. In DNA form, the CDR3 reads TGCGCCAGCAGTCAATTGGTCACCTCCCCACTCTACCTTAGCACAGATACGCAGTATTTT. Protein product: CASSQLVTSPLYLSTDTQYF.